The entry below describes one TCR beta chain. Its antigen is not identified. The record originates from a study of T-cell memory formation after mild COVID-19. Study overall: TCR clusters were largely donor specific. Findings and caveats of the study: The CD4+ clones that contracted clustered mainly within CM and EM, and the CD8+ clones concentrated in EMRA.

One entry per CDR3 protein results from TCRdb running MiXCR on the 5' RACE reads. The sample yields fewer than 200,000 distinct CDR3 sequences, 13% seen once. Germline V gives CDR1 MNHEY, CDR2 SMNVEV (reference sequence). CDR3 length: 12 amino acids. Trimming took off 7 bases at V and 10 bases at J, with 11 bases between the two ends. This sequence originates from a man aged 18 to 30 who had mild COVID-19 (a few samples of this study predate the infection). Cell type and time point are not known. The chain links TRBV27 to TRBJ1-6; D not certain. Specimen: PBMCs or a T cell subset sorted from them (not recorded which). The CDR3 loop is CASMGVGSPLHF. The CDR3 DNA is TGTGCCAGCATGGGTGTAGGATCACCCCTCCACTTT.